This TCR beta chain is drawn from a study of blood T cell repertoires in COVID-19. For the study at large: Donors in the United States, Italy and Spain gave samples during acute or convalescent COVID-19.

How the authors handled the data: Reference gene primer amplification gave estimated nucleated cell counts. Assay: immunoSEQ multiplex PCR; the TCRdb copy retains only in-frame clones and omits some. V and J calls and clone size follow that table, whereas D and trimming were derived from the DNA. The repertoire holds over 110,000 clones, with around 88% as singletons. The source is a human donor in a cohort sampled during active COVID-19. The sequenced sample consisted of peripheral blood.

In nucleotides, the CDR3 is TGTGCCAGCAGCCAAGAGAGCTATGGCTACACCTTC. It translates to CASSQESYGYTF. The chain recombines TRBV3-1 (or the pseudogene TRBV3-2) with TRBJ1-2, with unresolved D. V lost 0 bases, J lost 4 bases, and 3 bases lay in between. The CDR3 is 12 amino acids. Per germline, CDR1 LGHDT and CDR2 YNNKEL (reference sequence).